This TCR beta chain was found in a study of cytomegalovirus exposure and HLA in healthy donors. Unrecorded immune exposures were likely, despite nominal health at sampling. To note about this clone: Antigen specificity is unknown.

Study-level findings and limits: Apart from CMV serostatus, no immune exposure information was available. Diagnosis of cytomegalovirus status made by the classifier reportedly showed high specificity and sensitivity.

V lost 4 bases to trimming and J lost 4 bases; unmatched junction nucleotides: 10. This CDR3 has 16 residues. The V gene's germline CDR1 is SGHTA and CDR2 FQGNSA. Amplification used 60 Vbeta primers and 13 Jbeta primers. Produced via immunoSEQ multiplex PCR; TCRdb's table is partial and in-frame only. The data show roughly 140,000 clones, more than 75% seen once. V and J are TRBV7-2 and TRBJ2-7; 10 bases map to TRBD1. Sequenced material: PBMCs. This TCR was recovered from a woman aged 18-29 years in good health and CMV-seropositive. The CDR3 sequence is CASSSRGGTGDYEQYF. The CDR3 DNA reads TGTGCCAGCAGCTCAAGGGGGGGGACAGGGGATTACGAGCAGTACTTC.